This entry lists 25 T cell receptor beta chains sequenced from one sample in a study of T cell responses to AZD1222 COVID-19 vaccine (dated by TCRdb to the early 2020s). Libraries were built with the immunoSEQ multiplex PCR assay. TCRdb took over this immuneACCESS table, retaining in-frame rearrangements with V and J assigned. Such tables are incomplete; in checked studies, under half of the missing clones stem from an unresolved V gene, and the remainder is unexplained. The sample table lists around 67,000 clones, around four fifths of them with a count of one. Clones ranked in the top ten supply 21% of the sample. Sample time point, as interpreted from the label and publication: baseline before first vaccination. Here the sequenced sample was peripheral blood, taken on day 0 of AZD1222 vaccination. These TCRs come from an adult in good health.

The CDR3 DNA reads TGTGCCAGCAGTGACGGCAGGAACTATGGCTACACCTTC. Translated, it gives CASSDGRNYGYTF. The rearrangement links TRBV2 to TRBJ1-2; D is unresolved. The CDR3 runs 13 residues. V was clipped by 3 bases and J by 2 bases, with 7 bases between them. CDR1 is SNHLY and CDR2 is FYNNEI in the germline V gene. Full variable domain (outside the CDR3, taken from reference TRBV2 and TRBJ1-2): EPEVTQTPSHQVTQMGQEVILRCVPISNHLYFYWYRQILGQKVEFLVSFYNNEISEKSEIFDDQFSVERPDGSNFTLKIRSTKLEDSAMYFCASSDGRNYGYTFGSGTRLTVV.

The chain recombines TRBV27 with TRBJ1-5; D uncertain. The CDR3 length is 15 residues. The V and J ends lost 5 bases and 3 bases respectively, with 14 bases between them. Germline-derived CDR1 and CDR2 are MNHEY and SMNVEV (reference sequence). The CDR3 reads CASSRRWVDNQPQHF. The CDR3, as DNA: TGTGCCAGCAGTCGCAGGTGGGTTGACAATCAGCCCCAGCATTTT.

This sequence joins TRBV18 and TRBJ2-7; 8 positions match TRBD1. Germline-derived CDR1 and CDR2 are KGHSH and LQKENI. Trimming cost V 5 bases and J 0 bases; bases outside gene matches: 6. The CDR3 consists of 15 residues. The CDR3 coding sequence is TGTGCCAGCTCATACGGGACAGGAAACTCCTACGAGCAGTACTTC. It yields the protein CASSYGTGNSYEQYF. Supplemented by reference TRBV18 and TRBJ2-7, the full variable domain reads NAGVMQNPRHLVRRRGQEARLRCSPMKGHSHVYWYRQLPEEGLKFMVYLQKENIIDESGMPKERFSAEFPKEGPSILRIQQVVRGDSAAYFCASSYGTGNSYEQYFGPGTRLTVT.

The chain recombines TRBV4-3 with TRBJ2-3, with TRBD2 matching 7 bases. CDR3 length equals 16 residues. Germline CDR1 reads LGHNA; CDR2 reads YSLEER. With V trimmed by 1 base and J by 4 bases, 8 bases remained unmatched. The CDR3 loop reads CASSQGLALNADTQYF. In DNA, the CDR3 is TGCGCCAGCAGCCAAGGACTAGCCTTAAATGCAGATACGCAGTATTTT.

The genes are TRBV11-2 and TRBJ1-2, with D perhaps TRBD1 (5 bases). Germline CDR1 and CDR2: SGHAT and FQNNGV. V was pared by 1 base and J by 4 bases, with 13 bases between. The CDR3 length is 15 residues. DNA of the CDR3: TGTGCCAGCAGCTTAGGCCAGGGCGTAAGCTATGGCTACACCTTC. Its protein product is CASSLGQGVSYGYTF.

Only one count was recorded for this clone. The gene calls are TRBV9 and TRBJ1-1; no clear D. The germline gives CDR1 SGDLS, CDR2 YYNGEE. Trimming pared 4 bases from V and 1 base from J, leaving 5 bases between. This CDR3 spans 12 amino acids. CDR3 residues: CASSSGNTEAFF. In nucleotides, the CDR3 is TGTGCCAGCAGCTCAGGGAACACTGAAGCTTTCTTT.

This clone was detected once. CDR3: CASSLAVGGYGYTF. In DNA form, the CDR3 reads TGTGCCAGCAGCTTAGCGGTGGGGGGCTATGGCTACACCTTC. V usage is TRBV7-2 and J usage is TRBJ1-2; TRBD1 might be the D (5 bases). Germline V gives CDR1 SGHTA, CDR2 FQGNSA. The CDR3 extends over 14 amino acids. V was shortened by 0 bases and J by 4 bases, with 9 bases between the two germline ends.

There are a few counts of this clone. The chain employs TRBV30 and TRBJ1-2; D perhaps matches TRBD1 (5 bases). Trimming shortened V by 5 bases and J by 5 bases, and 15 bases separated the two germline ends. The CDR3 contains 13 residues. CDR1 is GTSNPN, CDR2 SVGIG, per germline (reference sequence). The CDR3 sequence: CAWFGGGGYGYTF. In nucleotides, the CDR3 is TGTGCCTGGTTCGGCGGCGGGGGTTATGGCTACACCTTC.

The J gene is TRBJ1-1, the V gene TRBV25-1, with TRBD1 matching 7 bases. The junction had 6 bases not matched to a gene; V was cut back by 10 bases and J by 1 base. The length of the CDR3 is 13 residues. From germline, CDR1 is MGHDK and CDR2 SYGVNS. The DNA of the CDR3 is TGTGCCACAGGGGGGGCGTCGAACACTGAAGCTTTCTTT. This translates into CATGGASNTEAFF.

CDR3 in DNA: TGTGCCAGCAGTCCATCAAGGGCCTTCAACACTGAAGCTTTCTTT. It encodes CASSPSRAFNTEAFF. V and J are TRBV27 and TRBJ1-1; D is ambiguous. The V gene lost 5 bases and the J gene lost 2 bases, with 15 bases spanning the gap. The germline V gene has CDR1 MNHEY and CDR2 SMNVEV (reference sequence). The CDR3 runs 15 residues.

The V gene is TRBV9, the J gene TRBJ1-6; D possibly corresponds to TRBD1 (6 bases). The V end lost 0 bases, the J end lost 7 bases, and 17 bases lay between the germline ends. The germline V gene encodes CDR1 SGDLS and CDR2 YYNGEE. The CDR3 totals 17 residues. CDR3 sequence (DNA): TGTGCCAGCAGCGTAGGGGCAGGGGACGGGGCAAATTCACCCCTCCACTTT. Protein product: CASSVGAGDGANSPLHF.

The rearrangement uses TRBV28 and TRBJ1-1, with a possible D match to TRBD1 (5 bases). Between the trimmed V and J ends, which lost 6 bases and 3 bases, there was a span of 17 bases. The CDR3 runs 15 residues. The germline gives CDR1 MDHEN, CDR2 SYDVKM. The chain's CDR3 is CASSETGTDYTEAFF. The CDR3 DNA is TGTGCCAGCAGCGAGACCGGGACCGATTACACTGAAGCTTTCTTT.

V is TRBV4-2 and J is TRBJ2-7, with unresolved D. Germline V CDR1 and CDR2: LGHNA, YNFKEQ. With 5 bases removed from V and 1 base from J, the gap between germline ends came to 9 bases. The CDR3 extends over 13 amino acids. The chain's CDR3 is CASSTPASYEQYF. DNA for the CDR3: TGTGCCAGCAGCACACCCGCGTCCTACGAGCAGTACTTC.

V is TRBV27 and J is TRBJ1-2; 12 nucleotides line up with TRBD1. The germline V gene has CDR1 MNHEY and CDR2 SMNVEV (reference sequence). The CDR3 length is 18 residues. The V and J ends lost 2 bases and 1 base, in that order; junction bases with no gene match: 8. CDR3 region: CASSLREGQGALNYGYTF. The CDR3 DNA sequence: TGTGCCAGCAGTTTACGGGAGGGACAGGGGGCTCTTAACTATGGCTACACCTTC.

This clone was found once. This chain's CDR3 is CASSPGIDEQFF. In DNA form, the CDR3 reads TGTGCCAGCAGCCCCGGGATCGATGAGCAGTTCTTC. The rearrangement uses TRBV6-6 and TRBJ2-1, with D possibly matching TRBD2 (5 bases). The germline V and J ends were trimmed by 6 bases and 8 bases, with 11 bases remaining between them. From germline, CDR1 is MNHNY and CDR2 SVGAGI (reference sequence). This CDR3 has 12 amino acids.

The V and J genes are TRBV3-1 (or the pseudogene TRBV3-2) and TRBJ1-1; D gene unclear. Germline V gene data show CDR1 as LGHDT and CDR2 as YNNKEL (reference sequence). Trimming took off 4 bases at V and 0 bases at J, with 15 bases between the two ends. The CDR3 extends over 16 amino acids. CDR3 residues: CASSPYGRGMNTEAFF. CDR3 bases: TGTGCCAGCAGCCCATATGGGCGGGGTATGAACACTGAAGCTTTCTTT.

The chain recombines TRBV5-1 with TRBJ2-7; the match to TRBD2 covers 8 bases. The CDR3 length is 17 residues. Unmatched junction bases numbered 12, after V lost 0 bases and J lost 4 bases. Germline CDR1 SGHRS, CDR2 YFSETQ. The CDR3, as DNA: TGCGCCAGCAGCTTGGTCGGTATGGGGACTAGTTGGTACGAGCAGTACTTC. This encodes CASSLVGMGTSWYEQYF.

The chain couples TRBV30 to TRBJ2-1; 11 bases are shared with TRBD2. This CDR3 contains 14 residues. J lost 9 bases, V lost 8 bases, and 12 bases had no gene match. Germline CDR1 GTSNPN, CDR2 SVGIG (reference sequence). CDR3 DNA sequence: TGTGCCGGATTAGCGGGAGGGCCTCTCGGTGAGCAGTTCTTC. This codes for CAGLAGGPLGEQFF.

In this sample, this clone turned up once. The rearrangement uses TRBV6-5 and TRBJ1-1, with a weak D call TRBD1 (6 bases). The CDR3 covers 13 residues. Per the germline V gene, CDR1 is MNHEY and CDR2 is SVGAGI. Trimming removed 2 bases from V and 6 bases from J, with 10 bases in between. The CDR3 loop is CASSYTGKSEAFF. Written as DNA, the CDR3 is TGTGCCAGCAGTTACACAGGGAAGTCTGAAGCTTTCTTT.

J is TRBJ1-2 and V is TRBV11-2; D possibly corresponds to TRBD1 (5 bases). The V and J ends lost 1 base and 4 bases respectively, with 10 bases between them. The CDR3 has 14 amino acids. The germline V gene has CDR1 SGHAT and CDR2 FQNNGV. The CDR3 reads CASSLVDSLYGYTF. CDR3 DNA sequence: TGTGCCAGCAGCTTAGTTGACAGCCTCTATGGCTACACCTTC.

V and J are TRBV28 and TRBJ2-1, with 7 bases matching TRBD1. The CDR3 is 12 amino acids. The V segment lost 6 bases and the J segment 8 bases; nucleotides outside the gene matches: 4. Germline loops: CDR1 MDHEN, CDR2 SYDVKM. In DNA form, the CDR3 reads TGTGCCAGCAGGTCTACAGGGGATGAGCAGTTCTTC. This gives the protein CASRSTGDEQFF.

This clone showed up just a few times. This rearrangement joins TRBV3-1 (or the pseudogene TRBV3-2) to TRBJ1-6; possible D gene TRBD1, 5 bases. CDR3 length equals 14 residues. V dropped 8 bases and J dropped 10 bases, with 18 bases sitting between them. CDR1 LGHDT and CDR2 YNNKEL come from the germline V gene (reference sequence). The CDR3 is CASRLGTGGSPLHF. The CDR3 DNA reads TGTGCCAGCCGCCTTGGGACCGGGGGATCACCCCTCCACTTT.

A few counts support this clone. This chain joins TRBV12-3 or TRBV12-4 and TRBJ2-7; perhaps D is TRBD1 or TRBD2 (5 bases each). The CDR3 loop spans 13 amino acids. V shed 5 bases and J shed 2 bases, with 10 bases lying between them. The CDR3 region is CASSRDRAYEQYF. The CDR3 DNA follows: TGTGCCAGCAGTAGGGACCGAGCCTACGAGCAGTACTTC.

This clone was counted a few times. The gene calls are TRBV4-3 and TRBJ2-5; 7 positions agree with TRBD2. Germline V gives CDR1 LGHNA, CDR2 YSLEER. The CDR3 has 17 residues. The ends lost 0 bases at V and 2 bases at J; junction bases unmatched: 9. The DNA for the CDR3 is TGCGCCAGCAGCCAAGATCGGGGGGTAGACGTACAAGAGACCCAGTACTTC. Protein: CASSQDRGVDVQETQYF.

V and J are TRBV19 and TRBJ1-5, with unresolved D. The germline gives CDR1 LNHDA, CDR2 SQIVND (reference sequence). The CDR3 consists of 12 residues. V was trimmed by 3 bases and J by 6 bases, leaving 6 bases between them. This CDR3 reads CASSMHGQPQHF. Here the CDR3 DNA reads TGTGCCAGTAGTATGCACGGTCAGCCCCAGCATTTT.